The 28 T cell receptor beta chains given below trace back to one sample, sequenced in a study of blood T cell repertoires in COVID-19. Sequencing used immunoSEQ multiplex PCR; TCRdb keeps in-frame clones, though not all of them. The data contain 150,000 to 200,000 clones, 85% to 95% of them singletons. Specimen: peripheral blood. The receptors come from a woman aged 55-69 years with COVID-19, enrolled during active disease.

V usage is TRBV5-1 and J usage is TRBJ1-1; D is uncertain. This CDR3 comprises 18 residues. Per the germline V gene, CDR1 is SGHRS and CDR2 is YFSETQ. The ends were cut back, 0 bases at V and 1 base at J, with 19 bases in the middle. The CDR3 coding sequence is TGCGCCAGCAGCTTGGGGTTTGTACGCCGCAGTGGGAACACTGAAGCTTTCTTT. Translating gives CASSLGFVRRSGNTEAFF.

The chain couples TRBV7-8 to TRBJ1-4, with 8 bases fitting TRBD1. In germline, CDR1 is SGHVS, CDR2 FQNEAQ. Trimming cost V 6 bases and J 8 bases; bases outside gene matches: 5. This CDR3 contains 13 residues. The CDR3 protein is CASRRDRGEKLFF. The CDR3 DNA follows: TGTGCCAGCAGGAGAGACAGGGGAGAAAAACTGTTTTTT.

The CDR3 reads CASSLEPLQETQYF. CDR3 nucleotides: TGTGCCAGCAGCTTGGAGCCGCTCCAAGAGACCCAGTACTTC. The chain joins TRBV5-4 to TRBJ2-5; D unresolved. Germline CDR1 and CDR2: SGHNT and YYREEE (reference sequence). Trimming took 0 bases from V and 1 from J, leaving 7 bases between them. The length of the CDR3 is 14 residues.

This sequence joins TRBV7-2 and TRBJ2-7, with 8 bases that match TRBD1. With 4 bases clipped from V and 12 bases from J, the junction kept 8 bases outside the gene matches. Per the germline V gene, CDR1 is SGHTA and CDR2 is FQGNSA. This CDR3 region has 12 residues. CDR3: CASSSYQGARYF. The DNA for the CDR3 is TGTGCCAGCAGCTCGTACCAGGGGGCGAGGTACTTC.

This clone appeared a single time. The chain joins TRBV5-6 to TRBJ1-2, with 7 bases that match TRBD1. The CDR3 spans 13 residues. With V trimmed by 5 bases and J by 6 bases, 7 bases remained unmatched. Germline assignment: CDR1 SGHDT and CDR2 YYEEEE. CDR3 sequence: CASSADRVHGYTF. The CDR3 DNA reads TGTGCCAGCAGTGCCGACAGGGTACATGGCTACACCTTC.

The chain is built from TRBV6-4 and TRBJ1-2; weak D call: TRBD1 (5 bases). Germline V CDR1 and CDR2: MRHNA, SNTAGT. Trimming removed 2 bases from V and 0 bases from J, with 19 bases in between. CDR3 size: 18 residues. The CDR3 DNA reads TGTGCCAGCAGTGACCAAGAATTCAGGACAAACGCTAACTATGGCTACACCTTC. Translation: CASSDQEFRTNANYGYTF.

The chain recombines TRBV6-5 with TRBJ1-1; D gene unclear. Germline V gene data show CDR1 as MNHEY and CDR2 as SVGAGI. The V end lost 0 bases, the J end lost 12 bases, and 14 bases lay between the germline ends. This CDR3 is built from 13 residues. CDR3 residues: CASSYSYAAATFF. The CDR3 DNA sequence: TGTGCCAGCAGTTACTCATACGCGGCGGCCACTTTCTTT.

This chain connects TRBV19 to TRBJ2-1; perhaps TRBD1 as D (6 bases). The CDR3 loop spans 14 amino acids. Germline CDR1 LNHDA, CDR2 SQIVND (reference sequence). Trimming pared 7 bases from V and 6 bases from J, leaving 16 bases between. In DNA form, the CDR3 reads TGTGCCAGTAATCGAAGGAGGACAGTCAATGAGCAGTTCTTC. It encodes CASNRRRTVNEQFF.

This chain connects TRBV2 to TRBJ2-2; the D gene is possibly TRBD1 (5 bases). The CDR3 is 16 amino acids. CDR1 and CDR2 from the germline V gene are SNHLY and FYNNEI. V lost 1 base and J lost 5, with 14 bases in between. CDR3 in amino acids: CASSEGAGFGTGELFF. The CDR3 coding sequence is TGTGCCAGCAGTGAAGGCGCAGGGTTCGGGACCGGGGAGCTGTTTTTT.

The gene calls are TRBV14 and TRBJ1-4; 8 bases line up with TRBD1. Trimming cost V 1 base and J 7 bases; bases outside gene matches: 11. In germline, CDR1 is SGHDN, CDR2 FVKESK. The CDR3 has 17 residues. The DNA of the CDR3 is TGTGCCAGCAGCCAAGGCGCCTGGACAGGGCCTAGTGAAAAACTGTTTTTT. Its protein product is CASSQGAWTGPSEKLFF.

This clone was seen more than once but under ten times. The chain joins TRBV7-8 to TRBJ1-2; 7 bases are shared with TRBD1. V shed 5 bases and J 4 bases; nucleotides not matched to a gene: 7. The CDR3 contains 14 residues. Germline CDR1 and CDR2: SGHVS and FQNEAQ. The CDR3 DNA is TGTGCCAGCAGCCCCGGAGGGGGCGGCTATGGCTACACCTTC. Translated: CASSPGGGGYGYTF. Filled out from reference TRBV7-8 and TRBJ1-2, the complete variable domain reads GAGVSQSPRYKVAKRGQDVALRCDPISGHVSLFWYQQALGQGPEFLTYFQNEAQLDKSGLPSDRFFAERPEGSVSTLKIQRTQQEDSAVYLCASSPGGGGYGYTFGSGTRLTVV.

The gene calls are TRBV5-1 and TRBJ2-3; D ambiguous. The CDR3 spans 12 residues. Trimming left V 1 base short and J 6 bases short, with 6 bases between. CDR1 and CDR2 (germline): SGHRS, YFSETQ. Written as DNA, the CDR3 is TGCGCCAGCAGCTTGTACGGGGATACGCAGTATTTT. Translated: CASSLYGDTQYF. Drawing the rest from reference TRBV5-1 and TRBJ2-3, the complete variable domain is KAGVTQTPRYLIKTRGQQVTLSCSPISGHRSVSWYQQTPGQGLQFLFEYFSETQRNKGNFPGRFSGRQFSNSRSEMNVSTLELGDSALYLCASSLYGDTQYFGPGTRLTVL.

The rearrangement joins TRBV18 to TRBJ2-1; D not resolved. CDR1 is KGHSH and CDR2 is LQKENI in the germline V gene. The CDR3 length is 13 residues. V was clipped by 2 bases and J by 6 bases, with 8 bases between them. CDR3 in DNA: TGTGCCAGCTCACCAGTGTCCGGCAATGAGCAGTTCTTC. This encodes CASSPVSGNEQFF.

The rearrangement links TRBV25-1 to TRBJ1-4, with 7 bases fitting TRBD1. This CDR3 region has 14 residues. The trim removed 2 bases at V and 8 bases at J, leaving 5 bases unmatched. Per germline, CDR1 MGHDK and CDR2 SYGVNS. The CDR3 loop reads CASSEIDRDEKLFF. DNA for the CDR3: TGTGCCAGCAGTGAAATAGACAGGGACGAAAAACTGTTTTTT.

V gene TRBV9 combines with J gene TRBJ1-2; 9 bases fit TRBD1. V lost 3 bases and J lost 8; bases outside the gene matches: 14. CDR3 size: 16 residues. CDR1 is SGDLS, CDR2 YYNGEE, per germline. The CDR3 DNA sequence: TGTGCCAGCAGCGGAGATTCGTTTCGACAGGGGGTCGGCTACACCTTC. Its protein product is CASSGDSFRQGVGYTF.

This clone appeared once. The CDR3 nucleotides are TGTGCCAGCAGCTTTAGCTACACTGAAGCTTTCTTT. Its translation: CASSFSYTEAFF. This chain uses TRBV5-6 with TRBJ1-1; D is unclear. The CDR3 totals 12 residues. Germline-derived CDR1 and CDR2 are SGHDT and YYEEEE. Trimming cost V 2 bases and J 3 bases, with 5 bases left between them.

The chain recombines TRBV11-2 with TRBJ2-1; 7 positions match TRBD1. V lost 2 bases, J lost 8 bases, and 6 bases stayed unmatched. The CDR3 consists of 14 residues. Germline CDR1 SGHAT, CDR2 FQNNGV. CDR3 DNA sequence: TGTGCCAGCAGCTTACCACAGGGGACGCATGAGCAGTTCTTC. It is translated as CASSLPQGTHEQFF.

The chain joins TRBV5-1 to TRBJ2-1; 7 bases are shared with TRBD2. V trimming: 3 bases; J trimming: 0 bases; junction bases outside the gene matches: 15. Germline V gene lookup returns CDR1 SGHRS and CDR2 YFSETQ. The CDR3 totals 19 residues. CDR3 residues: CASSSYRERGLSSYNEQFF. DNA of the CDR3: TGCGCCAGCAGCTCCTACCGGGAGCGGGGCCTCAGCTCCTACAATGAGCAGTTCTTC.

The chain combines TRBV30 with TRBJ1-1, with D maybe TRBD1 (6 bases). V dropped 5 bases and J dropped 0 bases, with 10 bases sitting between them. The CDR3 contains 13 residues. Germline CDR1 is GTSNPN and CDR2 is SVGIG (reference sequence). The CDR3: CAWAQGMNTEAFF. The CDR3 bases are TGTGCCTGGGCCCAGGGGATGAACACTGAAGCTTTCTTT. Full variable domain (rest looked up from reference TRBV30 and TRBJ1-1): SQTIHQWPATLVQPVGSPLSLECTVEGTSNPNLYWYRQAAGRGLQLLFYSVGIGQISSEVPQNLSASRPQDRQFILSSKKLLLSDSGFYLCAWAQGMNTEAFFGQGTRLTVV.

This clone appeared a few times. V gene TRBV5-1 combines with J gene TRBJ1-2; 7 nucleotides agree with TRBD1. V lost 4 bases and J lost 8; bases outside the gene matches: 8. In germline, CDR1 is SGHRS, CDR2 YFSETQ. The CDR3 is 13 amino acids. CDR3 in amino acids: CASSPAGGQGYTF. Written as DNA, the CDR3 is TGCGCCAGCAGCCCGGCAGGGGGTCAAGGCTACACCTTC.

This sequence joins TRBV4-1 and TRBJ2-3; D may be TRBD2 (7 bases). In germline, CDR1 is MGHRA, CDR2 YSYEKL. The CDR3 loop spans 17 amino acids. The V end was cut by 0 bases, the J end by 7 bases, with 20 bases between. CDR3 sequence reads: CASSQEGGAGQWNTQYF. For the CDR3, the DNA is TGCGCCAGCAGCCAAGAGGGGGGGGCAGGGCAGTGGAATACGCAGTATTTT.

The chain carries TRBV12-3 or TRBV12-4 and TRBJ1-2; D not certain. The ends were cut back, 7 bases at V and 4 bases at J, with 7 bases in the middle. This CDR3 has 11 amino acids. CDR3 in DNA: TGTGCCAGCACCTCCCCCTATGGCTACACCTTC. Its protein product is CASTSPYGYTF.

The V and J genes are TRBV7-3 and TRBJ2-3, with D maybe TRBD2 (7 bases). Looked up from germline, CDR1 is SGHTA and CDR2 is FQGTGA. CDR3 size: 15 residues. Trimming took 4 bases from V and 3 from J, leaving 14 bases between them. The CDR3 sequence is CASSSRGAFTDTQYF. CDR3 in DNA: TGTGCCAGCAGCTCCCGGGGGGCCTTTACAGATACGCAGTATTTT.

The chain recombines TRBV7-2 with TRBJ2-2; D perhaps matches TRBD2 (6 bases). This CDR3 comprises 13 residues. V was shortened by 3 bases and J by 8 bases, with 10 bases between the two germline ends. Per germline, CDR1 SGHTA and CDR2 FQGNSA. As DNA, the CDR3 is TGTGCCAGCAGCTTGCGGGGAGGAGGGGAGCTGTTTTTT. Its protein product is CASSLRGGGELFF.

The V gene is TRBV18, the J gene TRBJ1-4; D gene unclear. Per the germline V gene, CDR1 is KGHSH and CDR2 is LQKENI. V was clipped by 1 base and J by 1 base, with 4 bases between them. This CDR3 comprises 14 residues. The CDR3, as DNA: TGTGCCAGCTCACCACTACAAACTAATGAAAAACTGTTTTTT. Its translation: CASSPLQTNEKLFF.

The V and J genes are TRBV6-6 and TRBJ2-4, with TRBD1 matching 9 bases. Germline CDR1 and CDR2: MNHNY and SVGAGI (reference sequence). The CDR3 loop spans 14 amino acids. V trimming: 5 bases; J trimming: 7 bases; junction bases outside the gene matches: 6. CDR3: CASSRRGQGNIQYF. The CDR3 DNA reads TGTGCCAGCAGTCGGAGGGGACAGGGTAACATTCAGTACTTC.

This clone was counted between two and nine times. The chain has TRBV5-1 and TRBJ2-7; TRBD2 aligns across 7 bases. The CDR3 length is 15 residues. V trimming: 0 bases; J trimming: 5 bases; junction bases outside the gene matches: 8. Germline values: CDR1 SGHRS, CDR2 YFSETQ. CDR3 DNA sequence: TGCGCCAGCAGCTTGGAGGGGAGGGTTGTAGACGAGCAGTACTTC. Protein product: CASSLEGRVVDEQYF.

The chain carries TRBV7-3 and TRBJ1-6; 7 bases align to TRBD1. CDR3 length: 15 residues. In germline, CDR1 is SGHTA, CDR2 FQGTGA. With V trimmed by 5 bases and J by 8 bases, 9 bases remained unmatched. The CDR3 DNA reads TGTGCCAGCAGCATTGACAGGGCCAAGGATTCACCCCTCCACTTT. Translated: CASSIDRAKDSPLHF.